The T cell receptor (beta chain) under discussion was sequenced for a study of T cells expressing NK-cell markers. Whole-study results and caveats: The contribution of dominant NKG2C+ clonotypes to CD8+ T cells in six donors was roughly 1.0-7.5%.

UMIs accompanied the 5'RACE template switching by which TCR beta cDNA was made. TCRdb re-called the 5' RACE reads; one entry per CDR3 protein, DNA not given. The listing contains some 300,000 distinct CDR3 sequences. Germline CDR1 is SGHDN and CDR2 is FVKESK. The CDR3 sequence is 12 residues long. About this clonotype: Antigen specificity is unknown.

The rearrangement links TRBV14 to TRBJ1-3. The TCR was taken from a man between 18 and 35 years old in good health. The source material was blood T cells: a sorted CD56 or NKG2C T cell subset, CD4+ or CD8+ T cells, or bulk PBMC T cells (not recorded which). This CDR3 is CASSQAGNTIYF.